The T cell receptor (beta chain) under discussion was sequenced for a study of shared clonotypes between healthy human individuals. Running of the assay took place at deep level. TCRdb's table, derived via immunoSEQ multiplex PCR, lists solely in-frame clones and lacks some. Of roughly 760,000 clones in the sample, 74% were seen once. Note on this clone: Within the sample, other DNA sequences also encode this same CDR3.

Sequenced material: memory CD4+ T cells sorted from blood. Subset indicated: CD45RA-negative fraction. This TCR was recovered from a woman in her thirties in good health.

The CDR3 protein is CASSIDPSTDTQYF. The CDR3 coding sequence is TGTGCCAGTAGTATAGACCCCTCCACAGATACGCAGTATTTT. The rearrangement uses TRBV19 and TRBJ2-3; D is uncertain. The germline V gene encodes CDR1 LNHDA and CDR2 SQIVND (reference sequence). Deletions cut 0 bases from V and 2 bases from J, with 6 bases between. The CDR3 sequence is 14 residues long.